The subject of this entry is one T cell receptor (beta chain). Germline loops: CDR1 MNHEY, CDR2 SMNVEV (reference sequence). The length of the CDR3 is 14 residues. V gave up 5 bases and J gave up 7 bases; unmatched junction bases: 6. The sample originates from a study of blood T cell repertoires in COVID-19. Study at large: The cDNA or gDNA used as material had been derived from T cells, B-cell-depleted T cells, or PBMCs.

In the original analysis: Scientists estimated how many nucleated cells there were by amplifying reference gene primers. Profiled with immunoSEQ multiplex PCR; TCRdb holds only in-frame clones, not every one. V and J calls and clone size are given by that table; D and trimming were obtained from the DNA. The sample yields about 190,000 clones, around 80% seen once. The receptor comes from a man in his fifties or sixties with acute or convalescent COVID-19. The genes are TRBV27 and TRBJ2-1; 9 nucleotides match TRBD1. Sequencing was done on a sample of peripheral blood. CDR3 DNA sequence: TGTGCCAGCAGTCCCGGGACAGGGTGGAATGAGCAGTTCTTC. It encodes CASSPGTGWNEQFF.